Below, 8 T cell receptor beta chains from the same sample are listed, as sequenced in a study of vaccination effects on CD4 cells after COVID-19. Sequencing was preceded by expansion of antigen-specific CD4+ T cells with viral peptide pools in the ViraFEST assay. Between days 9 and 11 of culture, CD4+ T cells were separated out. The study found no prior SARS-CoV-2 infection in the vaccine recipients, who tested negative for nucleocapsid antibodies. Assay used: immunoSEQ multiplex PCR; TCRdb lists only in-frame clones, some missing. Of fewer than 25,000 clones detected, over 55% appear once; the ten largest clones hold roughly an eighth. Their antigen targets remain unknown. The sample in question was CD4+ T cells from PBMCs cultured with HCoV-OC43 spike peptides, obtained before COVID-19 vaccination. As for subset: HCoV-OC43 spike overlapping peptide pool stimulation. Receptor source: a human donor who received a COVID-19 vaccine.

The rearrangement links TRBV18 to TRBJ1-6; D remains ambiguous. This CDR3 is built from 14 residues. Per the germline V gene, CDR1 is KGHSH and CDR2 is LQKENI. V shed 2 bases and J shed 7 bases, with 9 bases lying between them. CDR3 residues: CASSPSTGNSPLHF. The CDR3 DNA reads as TGTGCCAGCTCACCATCTACTGGAAATTCACCCCTCCACTTT. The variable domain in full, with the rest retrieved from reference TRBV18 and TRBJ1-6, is NAGVMQNPRHLVRRRGQEARLRCSPMKGHSHVYWYRQLPEEGLKFMVYLQKENIIDESGMPKERFSAEFPKEGPSILRIQQVVRGDSAAYFCASSPSTGNSPLHFGNGTRLTVT.

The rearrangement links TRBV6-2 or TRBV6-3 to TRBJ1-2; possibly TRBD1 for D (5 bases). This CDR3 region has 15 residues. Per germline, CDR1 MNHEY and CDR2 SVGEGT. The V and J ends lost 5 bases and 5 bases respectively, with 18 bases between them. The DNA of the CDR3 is TGTGCCAGCAGTGCCGGGTCTGACAGTCGGTATGGCTACACCTTC. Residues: CASSAGSDSRYGYTF.

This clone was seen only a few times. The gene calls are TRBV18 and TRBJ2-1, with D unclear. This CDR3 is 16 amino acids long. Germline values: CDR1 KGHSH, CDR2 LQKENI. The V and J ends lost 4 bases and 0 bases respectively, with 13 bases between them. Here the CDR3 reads CASSLFSLSSYNEQFF. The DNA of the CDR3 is TGTGCCAGCTCACTCTTTTCTTTAAGCTCCTACAATGAGCAGTTCTTC. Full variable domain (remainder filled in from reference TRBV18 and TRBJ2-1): NAGVMQNPRHLVRRRGQEARLRCSPMKGHSHVYWYRQLPEEGLKFMVYLQKENIIDESGMPKERFSAEFPKEGPSILRIQQVVRGDSAAYFCASSLFSLSSYNEQFFGPGTRLTVL.

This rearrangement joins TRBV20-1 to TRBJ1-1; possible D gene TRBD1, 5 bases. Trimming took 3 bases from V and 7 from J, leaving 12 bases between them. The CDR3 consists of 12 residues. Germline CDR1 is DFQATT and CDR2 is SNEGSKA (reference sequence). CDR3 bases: TGCAGTGCTAGTCGAGGGGCGGGTGAAGCTTTCTTT. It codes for CSASRGAGEAFF.

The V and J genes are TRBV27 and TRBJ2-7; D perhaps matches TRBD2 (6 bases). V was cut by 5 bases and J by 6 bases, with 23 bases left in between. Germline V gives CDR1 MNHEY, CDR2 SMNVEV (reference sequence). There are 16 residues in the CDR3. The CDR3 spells CASSPTLRERLVEQYF. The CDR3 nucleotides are TGTGCCAGCAGTCCCACTCTCCGAGAACGACTAGTCGAGCAGTACTTC.

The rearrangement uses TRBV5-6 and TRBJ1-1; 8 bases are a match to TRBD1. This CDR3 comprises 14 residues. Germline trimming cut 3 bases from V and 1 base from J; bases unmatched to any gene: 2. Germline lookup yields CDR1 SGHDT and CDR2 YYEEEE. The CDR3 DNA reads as TGTGCCAGCAGCTGGACAGGGACGAACACTGAAGCTTTCTTT. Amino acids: CASSWTGTNTEAFF.

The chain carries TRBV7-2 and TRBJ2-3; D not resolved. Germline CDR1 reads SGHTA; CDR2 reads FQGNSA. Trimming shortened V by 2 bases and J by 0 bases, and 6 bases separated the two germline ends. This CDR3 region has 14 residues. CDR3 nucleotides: TGTGCCAGCAGCTTATCCTCTAGCACAGATACGCAGTATTTT. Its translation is CASSLSSSTDTQYF. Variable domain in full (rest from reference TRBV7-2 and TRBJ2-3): GAGVSQSPSNKVTEKGKDVELRCDPISGHTALYWYRQSLGQGLEFLIYFQGNSAPDKSGLPSDRFSAERTGGSVSTLTIQRTQQEDSAVYLCASSLSSSTDTQYFGPGTRLTVL.

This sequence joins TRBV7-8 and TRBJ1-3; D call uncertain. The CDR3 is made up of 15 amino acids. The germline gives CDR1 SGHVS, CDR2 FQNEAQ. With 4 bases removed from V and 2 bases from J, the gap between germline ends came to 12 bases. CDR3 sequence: CASSSQVATGNTIYF. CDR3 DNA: TGTGCCAGCAGCTCGCAGGTAGCCACTGGAAACACCATATATTTT.